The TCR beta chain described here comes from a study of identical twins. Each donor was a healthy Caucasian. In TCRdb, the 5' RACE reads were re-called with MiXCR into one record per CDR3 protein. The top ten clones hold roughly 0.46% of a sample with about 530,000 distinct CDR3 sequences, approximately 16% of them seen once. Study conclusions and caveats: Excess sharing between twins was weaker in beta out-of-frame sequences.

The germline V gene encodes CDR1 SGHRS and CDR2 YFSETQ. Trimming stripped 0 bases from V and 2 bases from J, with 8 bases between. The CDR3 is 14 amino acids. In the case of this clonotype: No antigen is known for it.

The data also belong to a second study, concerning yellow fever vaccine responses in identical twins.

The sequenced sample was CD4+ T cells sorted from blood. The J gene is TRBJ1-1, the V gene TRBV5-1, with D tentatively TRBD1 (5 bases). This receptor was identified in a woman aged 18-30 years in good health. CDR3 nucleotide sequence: TGCGCCAGCAGCTTGGCACAGGTTAACACTGAAGCTTTCTTT. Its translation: CASSLAQVNTEAFF.